One and the same sample provided the 5 T cell receptor beta chains below, sequenced in a study of human T cells and chemical hapten exposure. MiXCR was run by TCRdb on the RACE reads, yielding one entry per CDR3 protein. The sample holds about 82,000 distinct CDR3 sequences, about 10% seen once. The time point was: patch test 1, 2 weeks after DPC sensitization. This sample's treatment: therapeutic diphenylcyclopropenone sensitization with weekly scalp DPC. The sequencing here drew on whole blood, taken in connection with sensitization to the hapten diphenylcyclopropenone (DPC). The receptors were gathered from a woman in her forties or fifties with alopecia areata. Some clones in this sample may be carry-over from other donors' samples.

Only a few counts were recorded for this clonotype. The chain links TRBV5-4 to TRBJ1-2; TRBD1 matches 11 bases. Trimming at V came to 4 bases and at J to 8 bases, leaving 1 base not matched to a gene. Germline V gene data show CDR1 as SGHNT and CDR2 as YYREEE (reference sequence). The CDR3 totals 12 residues. The CDR3 DNA sequence: TGTGCCAGCAGCCGGACAGGGGGCGGCTACACCTTC. Translating it yields CASSRTGGGYTF.

The V and J genes are TRBV6-1 and TRBJ1-5; 8 bases are a match to TRBD1. In germline, CDR1 is MNHNS, CDR2 SASEGT. The CDR3 is 15 amino acids. Trimming at V came to 6 bases and at J to 5 bases, leaving 9 bases not matched to a gene. CDR3 residues: CASRPTGAGYQPQHF. The DNA for the CDR3 is TGTGCCAGCAGACCGACAGGGGCGGGTTATCAGCCCCAGCATTTT.

This sequence joins TRBV2 and TRBJ1-2; 8 positions agree with TRBD1. The CDR3 totals 14 residues. The germline V gene encodes CDR1 SNHLY and CDR2 FYNNEI. The trim removed 4 bases at V and 8 bases at J, leaving 9 bases unmatched. CDR3 loop: CASSVTWDRMGYTF. CDR3 sequence (DNA): TGTGCCAGCAGTGTGACATGGGACAGGATGGGCTACACCTTC. The complete variable domain, with remaining parts taken from reference TRBV2 and TRBJ1-2, reads EPEVTQTPSHQVTQMGQEVILRCVPISNHLYFYWYRQILGQKVEFLVSFYNNEISEKSEIFDDQFSVERPDGSNFTLKIRSTKLEDSAMYFCASSVTWDRMGYTFGSGTRLTVV.

V is TRBV7-9 and J is TRBJ1-1, with 7 bases aligning to TRBD1. In germline, CDR1 is SEHNR, CDR2 FQNEAQ (reference sequence). The CDR3 length is 17 residues. V lost 3 bases to trimming and J lost 3 bases; unmatched junction nucleotides: 13. This CDR3 reads CASSFVYLEGADTEAFF. CDR3 nucleotides: TGTGCCAGCAGCTTCGTCTATCTAGAGGGGGCTGACACTGAAGCTTTCTTT.

This clonotype has only a few counts. This chain uses TRBV3-1 with TRBJ1-1; 12 bases match TRBD1. Germline assignment: CDR1 LGHDT and CDR2 YNNKEL (reference sequence). CDR3 length: 17 residues. The V segment lost 6 bases and the J segment 6 bases; nucleotides outside the gene matches: 14. The CDR3 sequence: CASRHRDRGPGRSEAFF. The CDR3 bases are TGTGCCAGCAGACACCGGGACAGGGGGCCAGGGCGGTCTGAAGCTTTCTTT.